This is a list of T cell receptor beta chains from one sample in a study of T cells in Graves' hyperthyroidism and ophthalmopathy. From the multiplex PCR reads, TCRdb called clonotypes with MiXCR, one entry per CDR3 protein. The data contain some 560,000 distinct CDR3 sequences, around 14% of them singletons. Sequenced: blood. The receptors derive from a woman aged 25 to 45 with Graves' hyperthyroidism. CDR3s include the opening cysteine and the closing phenylalanine or tryptophan. D genes are given only for firm matches. Only part of the rows carry a size: once, few, many, or a class if the clone is expanded.

v_gene	abundance	d_gene	j_gene	CDR3nt	CDR3aa
TRBV3-1	few	TRBD1	TRBJ2-1	TGTGCCAGCAGCCCTCCGGGACAGTTATACAATGAGCAGTTCTTC	CASSPPGQLYNEQFF
TRBV6-4	.	.	TRBJ2-7	TGTGCCAGCAGTCCCTCGACACCTACGAGCTCCTACGAGCAGTACTTC	CASSPSTPTSSYEQYF
TRBV7-9	.	TRBD2	TRBJ2-7	TGTGCCGGCGCCGGGACTAGCACCTACGAGCAGTACTTC	CAGAGTSTYEQYF
TRBV4-1	.	.	TRBJ2-7	TGCGCCAGCAGCCACCGACGGGACGCAGGGGGAGGCGAGCAGTACTTC	CASSHRRDAGGGEQYF
TRBV28	many	TRBD2	TRBJ2-5	TGTGCCAGCAGTGCCCCGGGACTAGCGGAGATTAAAGAGACCCAGTACTTC	CASSAPGLAEIKETQYF
TRBV4-1	.	TRBD1	TRBJ2-2	TGCGCCAGCAGCTCGGGACAGGGGCACACCGGGGAGCTGTTTTTT	CASSSGQGHTGELFF
TRBV5-1	.	TRBD2	TRBJ2-1	TGTGCCAGCAGCATTAGCGGGGGTAGCCCCAATGAGCAGTTCTTC	CASSISGGSPNEQFF
TRBV13	.	TRBD1	TRBJ1-4	TGTGCCAGCGGCCCCAGCAGGGACAGGGGATTACGGGAAAAACTGTTTTTT	CASGPSRDRGLREKLFF
TRBV18	.	.	TRBJ2-7	TGTGCCAGCTCACCTCAGGACATCTCCTACGAGCAGTACTTC	CASSPQDISYEQYF
TRBV29-1	.	TRBD1	TRBJ2-4	TGCAGCGTTGAAGGGTATTTGGCGGTCGCCGGGCAGGGGGCTTTCCGCGAAGCCAAAAACATTCAGTACTTC	CSVEGYLAVAGQGAFREAKNIQYF
TRBV5-4	few	.	TRBJ2-5	TGTGCCAGCAGCTCCCGTCGGCCCGGGGAGACCCAGTACTTC	CASSSRRPGETQYF
TRBV9	few	TRBD1	TRBJ1-5	TGTGCCAGCAGCGCAGAGACAGGGGCGGGTCAGCCCCAGCATTTT	CASSAETGAGQPQHF
TRBV9	few	.	TRBJ1-4	TGTGCCAGCAGCGTAGCGGGGAGCAATGAAAAACTGTTTTTT	CASSVAGSNEKLFF